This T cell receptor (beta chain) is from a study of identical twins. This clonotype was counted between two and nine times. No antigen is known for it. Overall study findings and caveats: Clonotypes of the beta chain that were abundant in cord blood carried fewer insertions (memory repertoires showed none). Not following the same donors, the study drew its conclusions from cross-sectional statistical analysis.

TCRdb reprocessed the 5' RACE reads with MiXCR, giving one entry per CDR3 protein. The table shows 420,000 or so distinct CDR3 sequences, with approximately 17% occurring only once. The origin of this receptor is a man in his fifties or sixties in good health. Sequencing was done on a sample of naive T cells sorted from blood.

The CDR3 region is CASSSTGGTDTQYF. CDR3 sequence (DNA): TGTGCCAGCAGTTCCACCGGAGGCACAGATACGCAGTATTTT. V is TRBV12-3 or TRBV12-4 and J is TRBJ2-3; D not certain. This CDR3 comprises 14 residues. Trimming removed 4 bases from V and 1 base from J, with 9 bases in between.